The 5 T cell receptor beta chains below all came from one sample that was sequenced in a study of regulatory T cells in long-lasting Graves disease. Documented time point: newly diagnosed GD, antithyroid drugs for less than 3 months. PBMCs were the source of the RNA used for TCR sequencing. CDR3-region Arm-PCR and iRepertoire HTBI primers produced the TCR beta libraries. TCRdb reprocessed the multiplex PCR reads with MiXCR, giving one entry per CDR3 protein. The sample lists 550,000 or so distinct CDR3 sequences, 12% occurring once. The same specimen was also included in a second study, on T cells in Graves' hyperthyroidism and ophthalmopathy.

The sequenced sample was peripheral blood mononuclear cells (PBMCs), obtained at new diagnosis, from a patient treated with antithyroid drugs. These receptors all stem from a woman under 40 with Graves disease.

This clonotype was found many times. This rearrangement joins TRBV2 to TRBJ2-5; D not resolved. V lost 6 bases and J 4 bases, leaving 12 bases between the germline ends. The CDR3 has 13 residues. CDR1 and CDR2 from the germline V gene are SNHLY and FYNNEI. The CDR3 coding sequence is TGTGCCAGCAGACGATCCATTAGAGAGACCCAGTACTTC. This sequence encodes CASRRSIRETQYF.

This clonotype has a count of ten or more. The rearrangement joins TRBV20-1 to TRBJ2-3; tentatively, D is TRBD1 (6 bases). V dropped 6 bases and J dropped 2 bases, with 21 bases sitting between them. CDR1 is DFQATT, CDR2 SNEGSKA, per germline (reference sequence). The CDR3 contains 16 residues. As DNA, the CDR3 is TGCAGTGCAACAGACTTCGGACAGCCGAACACAGATACGCAGTATTTT. This gives the protein CSATDFGQPNTDTQYF.

This clonotype has a count of ten or more. The chain carries TRBV2 and TRBJ2-7; no clear D gene. The germline V gene has CDR1 SNHLY and CDR2 FYNNEI. The CDR3 totals 11 residues. V dropped 5 bases and J dropped 6 bases, with 8 bases sitting between them. The chain's CDR3 is CASSPWVEQYF. CDR3 DNA: TGTGCCAGCAGTCCTTGGGTCGAGCAGTACTTC. The complete variable domain, with remaining parts taken from reference TRBV2 and TRBJ2-7, reads EPEVTQTPSHQVTQMGQEVILRCVPISNHLYFYWYRQILGQKVEFLVSFYNNEISEKSEIFDDQFSVERPDGSNFTLKIRSTKLEDSAMYFCASSPWVEQYFGPGTRLTVT.

This clonotype was seen repeatedly, ten times or more. The gene calls are TRBV11-3 and TRBJ2-1; D is possibly TRBD1 or TRBD2 (5 bases each). V was cut by 5 bases and J by 0 bases, with 14 bases left in between. CDR1 and CDR2 from the germline V gene are SGHNT and YENEEA. The CDR3 totals 16 residues. CDR3 DNA sequence: TGTGCCAGCAGCCAACCGGGACCCAGCTCCTACAATGAGCAGTTCTTC. It is translated as CASSQPGPSSYNEQFF.

Comment on this clonotype: One junction end disagrees with the germline gene, perhaps due to a read error. This chain uses TRBV6-9 with TRBJ1-1; unclear D gene. The CDR3 extends over 13 amino acids. Germline assignment: CDR1 MNHGY and CDR2 SVAAGI. CDR3 protein: CASSYPGRTGAFF. The CDR3 region has the DNA TGTGCCAGCAGTTACCCCGGACGGACTGGAGCTTTCTTT.